Presented here are 9 T cell receptor beta chains from one specimen sequenced in a study of CD8+CD57+ T cells in acquired aplastic anemia (dated by TCRdb to the late 2010s). Sequencing relied on an Illumina HiSeq 2000. Genomic DNA served as template for TCR beta VDJ combination and CDR3 sequence profiling. Using fastp at Q25 and MiXCR, TCRdb reprocessed the public reads and kept productive beta chains. CDR3 protein duplicates are merged, each entry listing the most common genes and DNA. The sample includes roughly 160,000 distinct CDR3 sequences, with roughly 48% observed a single time. Approximately 3% of the sample goes to the ten largest clones. The patients picked for sequencing were ones in whom flow cytometry had shown an expansion of CD8+CD57+ cells. Sequenced: sorted CD4+, CD8+, or CD8+CD57+ T cells (not recorded which) from PBMCs. Receptor source: a human donor with aplastic anemia.

This clonotype has at least ten counts. The V and J genes are TRBV9 and TRBJ1-2, with 7 bases matching TRBD1. Germline loops: CDR1 SGDLS, CDR2 YYNGEE. V lost 0 bases to trimming and J lost 6 bases; unmatched junction nucleotides: 11. The CDR3 loop spans 16 amino acids. CDR3 region: CASSVAAQGQANGYTF. CDR3 in DNA: TGTGCCAGCAGCGTAGCCGCACAGGGGCAGGCGAATGGCTACACCTTC. Filled out from reference TRBV9 and TRBJ1-2, the complete variable domain reads DSGVTQTPKHLITATGQRVTLRCSPRSGDLSVYWYQQSLDQGLQFLIQYYNGEERAKGNILERFSAQQFPDLHSELNLSSLELGDSALYFCASSVAAQGQANGYTFGSGTRLTVV.

This clonotype was observed at least ten times. The CDR3 protein is CASSFDGASGGRDTQYF. The CDR3 DNA reads as TGTGCCAGCAGTTTCGACGGGGCTAGCGGGGGGCGGGATACGCAGTATTTT. This chain connects TRBV12-3 or TRBV12-4 to TRBJ2-3, with 11 bases fitting TRBD2. The CDR3 covers 17 residues. Trimming cost V 3 bases and J 6 bases; bases outside gene matches: 11.

As regards this clonotype: A much larger clone differs from this one at a single base, so this may be a read error. This chain joins TRBV6-1 and TRBJ2-7; D may be TRBD1 or TRBD2 (5 bases each). The CDR3 runs to 15 residues. Germline CDR1 reads MNHNS; CDR2 reads SASEGT. Trimming stripped 6 bases from V and 8 bases from J, with 23 bases between. The CDR3 sequence is CASRTPRVLTGKQYF. CDR3 nucleotides: TGTGCCAGCAGAACCCCGAGGGTGCTTACAGGAAAGCAGTACTTC.

This clonotype was recorded many times. The chain uses TRBV9 and TRBJ1-1, with D hard to call. The CDR3 totals 15 residues. V was trimmed by 0 bases and J by 1 base, leaving 10 bases between them. Germline CDR1 and CDR2: SGDLS and YYNGEE. The CDR3 DNA reads as TGTGCCAGCAGCGTAGATGGAGGCGCGAACACTGAAGCTTTCTTT. As protein: CASSVDGGANTEAFF.

The rearrangement joins TRBV18 to TRBJ1-5, with D possibly being TRBD1 (6 bases). V lost 2 bases to trimming and J lost 0 bases, with 11 bases between them. From germline, CDR1 is KGHSH and CDR2 LQKENI. This CDR3 has 16 amino acids. The CDR3: CASSPGTRNSNQPQHF. The CDR3 DNA reads as TGTGCCAGCTCACCAGGGACAAGGAATAGCAATCAGCCCCAGCATTTT.

In this sample, this clonotype turned up many times. The chain has TRBV19 and TRBJ2-2, with TRBD1 identical over 9 bases. Germline lookup yields CDR1 LNHDA and CDR2 SQIVND (reference sequence). Trimming took 4 bases from V and 6 from J; bases not matched to a gene: 12. This CDR3 contains 17 residues. The CDR3 reads CASSTSRTGVGAGELFF. CDR3 nucleotide sequence: TGTGCCAGTAGTACCTCGAGGACAGGGGTAGGCGCCGGGGAGCTGTTTTTT.

The chain combines TRBV15 with TRBJ2-7; D is unresolved. Germline V lookup: CDR1 LNHNV, CDR2 YYDKDF (reference sequence). Trimming took off 0 bases at V and 12 bases at J, with 9 bases between the two ends. The CDR3 is 11 amino acids. CDR3 in DNA: TGTGCCACCAGCAGAGATGGTGAATCGTACTTC. It specifies CATSRDGESYF.

The V call is TRBV24-1, the J call TRBJ2-7, with D possibly being TRBD1 or TRBD2 (5 bases each). The CDR3 covers 15 residues. From germline, CDR1 is KGHDR and CDR2 SFDVKD. V was cut by 5 bases and J by 2 bases, with 15 bases left in between. The CDR3 here is CATSASPGTTYEQYF. In DNA, the CDR3 is TGTGCCACCAGTGCCTCCCCGGGGACCACCTACGAGCAGTACTTC.

Many counts were recorded for this clonotype. The chain is built from TRBV5-4 and TRBJ2-7; 7 positions agree with TRBD2. V was clipped by 0 bases and J by 2 bases; unmatched bases: 5. The CDR3 is 15 residues long. The germline V gene has CDR1 SGHNT and CDR2 YYREEE (reference sequence). In nucleotides, the CDR3 is TGTGCCAGCAGCTTGGTTGGCGGGAGTACCTACGAGCAGTACTTC. Its translation: CASSLVGGSTYEQYF.